The rows below give T cell receptor beta chains drawn from one sample of a study. Each CDR3 protein gets one entry after TCRdb re-called the RT-PCR reads with MiXCR. The table has almost 700,000 distinct CDR3 sequences, 14% seen once. The sequenced material came from memory CD4+ T cells from blood. The source is a female donor in good health, serving as a healthy control. Each CDR3 is given with its conserved first and last residue. Each record gives: V gene, J gene, D gene, clone size, CDR3 DNA, CDR3 protein. A D gene is named only where the DNA matches it firmly. Some rows have no size entry. The others give once, few or many, or a class for an expanded clone.

TRBV7-2	TRBJ2-3	NA	few	TGTGCCAGCAGCTCAGCTCCCCCGCTACAGACGCAGTATTTT	CASSSAPPLQTQYF
TRBV5-6	TRBJ2-2	TRBD1	many	TGTGCCAGCAGCTCACTCCGGGACAGGCACAACACCGGGGAGCTGTTTTTT	CASSSLRDRHNTGELFF
TRBV5-1	TRBJ1-1	NA	NA	TGCGCCAGCAGCTTGTCATCGGGGGGGAGTACTGAAGCTTTCTTT	CASSLSSGGSTEAFF
TRBV6-6	TRBJ2-2	NA	many	TGTGCCAGCAGTTATATCGGGGGGCCCGGGGAGCTGTTTTTT	CASSYIGGPGELFF
TRBV7-2	TRBJ1-6	TRBD1	NA	TGTGCCAGCAGCCAGAGACAGGGAGGGAATTCACCCCTCCACTTT	CASSQRQGGNSPLHF
TRBV5-1	TRBJ1-5	NA	many	TGCGCCAGCAGGGAAGGACAAGAGGGGCAGCCCCAGCATTTT	CASREGQEGQPQHF
TRBV27	TRBJ1-6	NA	NA	TGTGCCAGCAGTTCTTTTGAGGGCTGGAATTCACCCCTCCACTTT	CASSSFEGWNSPLHF
TRBV20-1	TRBJ1-2	NA	few	TGCAGTGCTAGAGATCAGAAAAGTAACCTCTATGGCTACACCTTC	CSARDQKSNLYGYTF
TRBV6-1	TRBJ1-2	NA	NA	TGTGCCAGCACCCTGGGTGGCAGCCCTTTAGGCTACACCTTC	CASTLGGSPLGYTF
TRBV3-1	TRBJ1-5	TRBD1	few	TGTGCCAGCAGCCACCGACAGGGAAGAGTGGGAAATCAGCCCCAGCATTTT	CASSHRQGRVGNQPQHF
TRBV28	TRBJ1-5	NA	NA	TGTGCCAGCAGTCATCCATCGGGTCGGTTTAGCAATCAGCCCCAGCATTTT	CASSHPSGRFSNQPQHF
TRBV15	TRBJ1-3	NA	NA	TGTGCCACCAGCAGATCCCGTCGGGCCAACTCTGGAAACACCATATATTTT	CATSRSRRANSGNTIYF
TRBV7-7	TRBJ1-4	TRBD1	many	TGTGCCAGCAGCCCCGGGACAGGTGAAAAACTGTTTTTT	CASSPGTGEKLFF
TRBV27	TRBJ2-5	NA	few	TGTGCCAGCAGTAAAAGGGCTCAAGAGACCCAGTACTTC	CASSKRAQETQYF
TRBV20-1	TRBJ1-2	NA	few	TGCAGTGGCTCGCGGGGGCCGGACTATGGCTACACCTTC	CSGSRGPDYGYTF
TRBV20-1	TRBJ2-7	TRBD2	many	TGCAGTGCCAAGCGGGAGCCGATCTACGAGCAGTACTTC	CSAKREPIYEQYF
TRBV12-3/TRBV12-4	TRBJ2-7	TRBD1	few	TGTGCCAGCAGTTTAGGCTGGACAGGGAGCTACGAGCAGTACTTC	CASSLGWTGSYEQYF
TRBV30	TRBJ2-7	NA	NA	TGTGCCTGGAGTGTCGGCAGGGTGGGCGAGCAGTACTTC	CAWSVGRVGEQYF
TRBV12-3/TRBV12-4	TRBJ1-2	TRBD1	NA	TGTGCCAGCAGTTCATACCGGGACAGCCTTGGCTACACCTTC	CASSSYRDSLGYTF
TRBV6-2/TRBV6-3	TRBJ2-1	TRBD2	NA	TGTGCCAGCACTCCCGGGGGGGCAGGGATCAATGAGCAGTTCTTC	CASTPGGAGINEQFF
TRBV7-2	TRBJ1-6	TRBD1	few	TGTGCCAGCAGCCCTCGCGCAGGGGGTCAGAATTCACCCCTCCACTTT	CASSPRAGGQNSPLHF
TRBV20-1	TRBJ2-1	TRBD2	NA	TGCAGTGCTTCCGAGGGGACTAGCGAGTACAATGAGCAGTTCTTC	CSASEGTSEYNEQFF
TRBV23-1	TRBJ1-2	TRBD1	few	TGCGCCAGCAGTCAACTCTGCTCACGCACTCCGGGACAGCACTATGGCTACACCTTC	CASSQLCSRTPGQHYGYTF
TRBV27	TRBJ2-1	TRBD2	NA	TGTGCCAGCAGTTTAACCAACGAGGCGGGAGGGCGGGGTGAGCAGTTCTTC	CASSLTNEAGGRGEQFF
TRBV6-2/TRBV6-3	TRBJ2-1	NA	NA	TGTGCCAGCAGTTACGTGAGGGAGCAGTTCTTC	CASSYVREQFF
TRBV5-1	TRBJ2-7	TRBD1	few	TGCGCCAGCAGCCCTCAGGGGGCGAACTACGAGCAGTACTTC	CASSPQGANYEQYF
TRBV12-3/TRBV12-4	TRBJ2-7	TRBD2	few	TGTGCCAGCAGTTTAGCGCAAGCGGGAAGCAGTGAGCAGTACTTC	CASSLAQAGSSEQYF
TRBV7-9	TRBJ1-5	NA	few	TGTGCCAGCAGCCATCCCGGGGAGGCACAGCCCCAGCATTTT	CASSHPGEAQPQHF
TRBV6-1	TRBJ2-3	TRBD2	few	TGTGCCAGCAGTGTGACTAGCGGGGCGAGCACAGATACGCAGTATTTT	CASSVTSGASTDTQYF
TRBV7-8	TRBJ1-5	NA	few	TGTGCCAGCAGCCGCCCCAGTGGGCCAGGAAACTTTGGGAATCAGCCCCAGCATTTT	CASSRPSGPGNFGNQPQHF
TRBV20-1	TRBJ2-7	TRBD1	many	TGCAGTGCCCCGGGACAGCCGCTCTACGAGCAGTACTTC	CSAPGQPLYEQYF
TRBV27	TRBJ2-5	NA	NA	TGTGCCAGCAGTTTATCCAACGCCCAAGAGACCCAGTACTTC	CASSLSNAQETQYF
TRBV6-6	TRBJ1-4	NA	many	TGTGCCAGCAGTCAGGGTGGGAGTAATGAAAAACTGTTTTTT	CASSQGGSNEKLFF
TRBV20-1	TRBJ2-1	TRBD2	few	TGCAGTGCTAAAGGACTAGCGGGAGTGGGTGAGCAGTTCTTC	CSAKGLAGVGEQFF
TRBV28	TRBJ1-6	TRBD1	few	TGTGCCAGCAGTTTGGCCCAGGGGGGGCGGCTCCACTTT	CASSLAQGGRLHF
TRBV20-1	TRBJ2-5	TRBD2	NA	TGCAGTGCTAGGTCTGGTTTCCTAGCGGGAGTTCCAGAGACCCAGTACTTC	CSARSGFLAGVPETQYF
TRBV6-5	TRBJ1-4	TRBD1	few	TGTGCCAGCAGCCCGGGACAGCCCTTTGCAACTAATGAAAAACTGTTTTTT	CASSPGQPFATNEKLFF
TRBV29-1	TRBJ2-7	NA	many	TGCAGCGTTGGGTACGGAGGGGGCGAGCAGTACTTC	CSVGYGGGEQYF
TRBV12-3/TRBV12-4	TRBJ2-7	NA	many	TGTGCCAGCAGTTTGGGGCAGACAGCCTACGAGCAGTACTTC	CASSLGQTAYEQYF
TRBV9	TRBJ2-1	TRBD2	few	TGTGCCAGCAGCGGAGGGGCCTTGACTAGCGGGAATGAGCAGTTCTTC	CASSGGALTSGNEQFF
TRBV27	TRBJ2-3	TRBD2	few	TGTGCCACCTCCCGGACTAGCGGGAGGGCCGGTACAGATACGCAGTATTTT	CATSRTSGRAGTDTQYF
TRBV6-1	TRBJ2-1	NA	NA	TGTGCCAGCAGTGACACGTTCCGGGCCATCGAGCAGTTCTTC	CASSDTFRAIEQFF
TRBV24-1	TRBJ2-3	NA	few	TGTGCCACCAGTGACCCCGGGTCTTCGTATACGCAGTATTTT	CATSDPGSSYTQYF